Here is one T cell receptor (beta chain) with its context. What this receptor recognizes is not known. The input lacks base qualities; no much larger clone sits a single base away. Libraries came from 5' RACE. A second PCR of roughly 7 to 11 cycles was performed with a sample-barcoded 5' primer and a J-beta primer mix. A template-switch 5' adaptor carrying 12 random nucleotides introduced a unique molecular identifier onto each TCR beta cDNA molecule. Each sample yielded at least 3 million CDR3-containing paired-end reads. The Mint cDNA synthesis kit, primed by a TRBC-specific oligonucleotide, was used to synthesize first-strand cDNA from all RNA. All cDNA was treated with uracil-DNA glycosylase and then went through a first 18-cycle PCR with the universal primers M1SS and BC2_uni_R. From the authors' description of their analysis: Normalization of each sample was performed by random selection of 1 million high-quality reads, each carrying a distinct molecular identifier. Reads with shared molecular identifiers were discarded instead of being binned into consensus sequences. MiTCR, with a Q25 quality threshold and the strictest error-elimination algorithm, was used for CDR3 identification, clonotype clustering and error correction. A nonparametric unseen species model with Euler transformation was used to estimate a lower bound on total TCR beta diversity. TCRdb reworked the public reads: Q25 trimming with fastp, MiXCR clone assembly, productive beta chains retained. Rows with one shared CDR3 protein collapse into an entry with the most common genes and DNA. The V and J calls and clone size come from TCRdb's table, not from the authors' own analysis. This sample holds some 1,800,000 distinct CDR3 sequences; 35% to 50% were observed only once. The top ten clones comprise about 21% of the sample.

The data were obtained in a study of blood T cells in healthy people across ages (dated by TCRdb to about 2015). A note on the overall study: In model experiments, roughly one uniquely barcoded TCR beta cDNA molecule per two T cells was captured by template switching. The study analyzed two additional independent replicas of 1 million unique cDNA reads from the same blood draw for two donors, one aged 18 to 29 and one aged 80 or older. Age-related changes in TCR beta repertoire diversity were measured in the study by deep sequencing normalized with unique cDNA molecular identifiers. Donors were grouped into four age groups: young (average about 15 years), middle-aged (39), aged (around 60) and long-lived (about 82). To avoid experimental bias, donors of different ages were distributed randomly across sequencing lanes.

Results the study describes overall, beyond this receptor: Estimates of total diversity based on one million sequenced T cells were considered lower bounds and underestimates. Observed TCR beta diversity per million T cells fell roughly linearly with age, and a significant reduction was already apparent by age about 43. Because donor CMV infection status was unknown, age-related changes in expanded clonotypes were potentially confounded. Compared with the aged group, more naive CD4+ T cells, fewer expanded clones and increased TCR diversity were shown by the long-lived group, suggesting age selection. Because profiling used bulk unsorted PBMCs, naive and antigen-experienced compartments could not be compared conclusively. A strong correlation was found between observed TCR beta diversity and the percentage of naive T cells measured by flow cytometry.

V lost 5 bases and J lost 5 bases; the stretch between them is 13 bases long. Per the germline V gene (reference sequence), DFQATT is the CDR1 and SNEGSKA is the CDR2. The CDR3 spans 13 residues, from the cysteine through the phenylalanine. CDR3 DNA only is kept here, 39 bases in frame from base 1. Systemically healthy Caucasian individuals from Russia, approximately 39 in total and aged about 6 to 100 years, were included as donors. Each donor gave ten milliliters of peripheral blood, collected into EDTA-treated Vacutainer tubes. Ficoll-Paque density-gradient centrifugation was used to isolate PBMCs, with at least 6.5 million obtained per sample. Trizol reagent was used to extract total RNA from PBMCs, with at least 5.5 micrograms per sample. For every donor, flow cytometry on a PBMC aliquot measured the percentage of naive CD45RAhigh/CD27high T cells.

This sequence was found in a human donor in good health. This receptor chain uses TRBV20-1 and TRBJ2-1, with the identity of the D gene unclear. Sequencing used blood. The CDR3 region has the sequence CSADLGYDNEQFF. Here is the DNA: TGCAGTGCTGACCTAGGGTACGACAATGAGCAGTTCTTC.